The 23 T cell receptor beta chains below were found in one sample sequenced in a study of T-cell memory formation after mild COVID-19. TCRdb re-called the 5' RACE reads through MiXCR, storing one row per CDR3 protein. This sample has around 27,000 distinct CDR3 sequences, with 7.4% found just once. Sequenced material: PBMCs or a T cell subset sorted from them (not recorded which). The receptors were gathered from an adult woman who had mild COVID-19 (a few samples of this study predate the infection). Cell type and time point are not known.

The chain has TRBV24-1 and TRBJ1-2; 10 nucleotides agree with TRBD1. Unmatched junction bases numbered 7, after V lost 4 bases and J lost 3 bases. The germline CDR1 and CDR2 sequences are KGHDR and SFDVKD. This CDR3 has 16 amino acids. CDR3 bases: TGTGCCACCAGTGAGTCGGGACAGGGGAGATACTATGGCTACACCTTC. Translated, it gives CATSESGQGRYYGYTF.

This clonotype was detected many times. The gene calls are TRBV7-2 and TRBJ1-2, with TRBD1 matching 10 bases. The CDR3 consists of 14 residues. V dropped 4 bases and J dropped 7; count of bases not matched to a gene: 6. Germline CDR1 is SGHTA and CDR2 is FQGNSA. This CDR3 reads CASSSDRGLGGYTF. The DNA of the CDR3 is TGTGCCAGCAGCTCAGACAGGGGGCTCGGTGGCTACACCTTC.

V usage is TRBV13 and J usage is TRBJ2-3, with TRBD1 matching 12 bases. V lost 2 bases, J lost 6 bases, and 9 bases stayed unmatched. Germline CDR1 and CDR2: PRHDT and FYEKMQ (reference sequence). This CDR3 has 17 residues. CDR3 sequence reads: CASSLSRDRGRRDTQYF. DNA for the CDR3: TGTGCCAGCAGCTTAAGCCGGGACAGGGGGCGTCGGGATACGCAGTATTTT.

This clonotype was observed at least ten times. V usage is TRBV10-3 and J usage is TRBJ2-1, with D perhaps matching TRBD2 (6 bases). The CDR3 covers 17 residues. Trimming stripped 4 bases from V and 3 bases from J, with 19 bases between. Germline V lookup: CDR1 ENHRY, CDR2 SYGVKD. The CDR3 loop reads CAISGNDGREGYNEQFF. DNA of the CDR3: TGTGCCATCAGTGGGAATGACGGGAGAGAGGGCTACAATGAGCAGTTCTTC.

In this sample, this clonotype turned up a few times. This sequence joins TRBV2 and TRBJ1-6; no firm D call. CDR1 and CDR2 from the germline V gene are SNHLY and FYNNEI. The CDR3 loop spans 14 amino acids. The V end was cut by 2 bases, the J end by 6 bases, with 8 bases between. CDR3 DNA: TGTGCCAGCAGTGAACAGGAATCTAATTCACCCCTCCACTTT. Protein product: CASSEQESNSPLHF. The variable domain in full, completed from reference TRBV2 and TRBJ1-6, reads EPEVTQTPSHQVTQMGQEVILRCVPISNHLYFYWYRQILGQKVEFLVSFYNNEISEKSEIFDDQFSVERPDGSNFTLKIRSTKLEDSAMYFCASSEQESNSPLHFGNGTRLTVT.

The sample holds many counts of this clonotype. V gene TRBV5-6 combines with J gene TRBJ2-7, with 8 bases fitting TRBD1. Germline assignment: CDR1 SGHDT and CDR2 YYEEEE. J lost 0 bases, V lost 2 bases, and 4 bases had no gene match. CDR3 length: 15 residues. CDR3 DNA: TGTGCCAGCAGCTTATTGGGACAGGCCTCCTACGAGCAGTACTTC. It specifies CASSLLGQASYEQYF.

Ten or more counts support this clonotype. The chain carries TRBV4-1 and TRBJ1-1; weak D call: TRBD1 (5 bases). Germline loops: CDR1 MGHRA, CDR2 YSYEKL. The ends were cut back, 0 bases at V and 2 bases at J, with 7 bases in the middle. The CDR3 consists of 14 residues. CDR3 sequence reads: CASSQDRDNTEAFF. CDR3 coding DNA: TGCGCCAGCAGCCAAGACAGGGATAACACTGAAGCTTTCTTT.

This clonotype came up many times. The chain employs TRBV2 and TRBJ2-1; D uncertain. The length of the CDR3 is 15 residues. Germline values: CDR1 SNHLY, CDR2 FYNNEI. Trimming pared 5 bases from V and 0 bases from J, leaving 11 bases between. The CDR3 loop is CASSKQHTSYNEQFF. CDR3 nucleotides: TGTGCCAGCAGTAAACAGCATACCTCCTACAATGAGCAGTTCTTC.

There are many counts of this clonotype. CDR3 nucleotide sequence: TGTGCCAGCTCACCACCTGAGGGGTTAGGCGGTCAGCCCCAGCATTTT. The encoded protein is CASSPPEGLGGQPQHF. The chain uses TRBV18 and TRBJ1-5; D is perhaps TRBD1 (5 bases). The CDR3 sequence is 16 residues long. The V gene's germline CDR1 is KGHSH and CDR2 LQKENI. The V end was cut by 0 bases, the J end by 6 bases, with 15 bases between.

Ten or more counts support this clonotype. CDR3 DNA: TGTGCCAGCAGTGAAGTGGCAGGACCTTGGGAGCAGTATTTT. It translates to CASSEVAGPWEQYF. The chain is built from TRBV6-1 and TRBJ2-3; D is uncertain. V lost 1 base and J 11 bases, leaving 16 bases between the germline ends. CDR1 MNHNS and CDR2 SASEGT come from the germline V gene. This CDR3 has 14 residues.

This clonotype was counted ten times or more. The V gene is TRBV7-3, the J gene TRBJ2-3, with TRBD2 identical over 7 bases. Per the germline V gene, CDR1 is SGHTA and CDR2 is FQGTGA. V trimming: 5 bases; J trimming: 3 bases; junction bases outside the gene matches: 11. This CDR3 is 16 amino acids long. CDR3 amino acids: CASSPSAGVATDTQYF. The CDR3 bases are TGTGCCAGCAGCCCCTCGGCGGGGGTTGCGACAGATACGCAGTATTTT.

This clonotype appeared many times. The J gene is TRBJ2-5, the V gene TRBV18; D gene uncertain. Germline CDR1 KGHSH, CDR2 LQKENI. There are 11 residues in the CDR3. V was clipped by 1 base and J by 7 bases, with 4 bases between them. CDR3 sequence: CASSPLGTQYF. CDR3 bases: TGTGCCAGCTCACCACTAGGGACCCAGTACTTC.

In this sample, this clonotype turned up a few times. This chain uses TRBV19 with TRBJ2-3; D is unresolved. This CDR3 comprises 15 residues. V was pared by 0 bases and J by 3 bases, with 10 bases between. CDR1 and CDR2 (germline): LNHDA, SQIVND (reference sequence). The CDR3 nucleotides are TGTGCCAGTAGTATAGATACGCGAAGTACAGATACGCAGTATTTT. Protein product: CASSIDTRSTDTQYF.

There are many counts of this clonotype. J is TRBJ2-4 and V is TRBV7-6; TRBD2 matches at 13 bases. The V gene's germline CDR1 is SGHVS and CDR2 FNYEAQ. The CDR3 runs to 19 residues. V was pared by 5 bases and J by 2 bases, with 12 bases of the junction left unmatched. CDR3 protein: CASSKRGTSGMVTKNIQYF. CDR3 bases: TGTGCCAGCAGCAAAAGGGGGACTAGCGGGATGGTGACCAAAAACATTCAGTACTTC.

This clonotype has at least ten counts. For the CDR3, the DNA is TGTGCCACCAGTGTTGCAGATACGCAGTATTTT. Amino acids: CATSVADTQYF. J is TRBJ2-3 and V is TRBV24-1; no reliable D call. Trimming left V 5 bases short and J 4 bases short, with 3 bases between. Germline V gene sequence: CDR1 KGHDR, CDR2 SFDVKD. This CDR3 spans 11 amino acids.

This clonotype has at least ten counts. This sequence joins TRBV7-8 and TRBJ2-7, with a weak D call TRBD2 (5 bases). V lost 5 bases, J lost 0 bases, and 8 bases lay in between. The V gene's germline CDR1 is SGHVS and CDR2 FQNEAQ. There are 13 residues in the CDR3. CDR3 DNA sequence: TGTGCCAGCAGCCGCCGGGGCTCCTACGAGCAGTACTTC. This translates into CASSRRGSYEQYF.

Many counts were recorded for this clonotype. This chain joins TRBV3-2 and TRBJ2-1; no check of the table's D call, TRBD2, against the DNA was made. TRBV3-2 is a documented pseudogene. The CDR3 runs 22 residues. The chain's CDR3 is CASSQHYLKEREFCPIHNEQFF. The CDR3 nucleotides are TGTGCCAGCAGCCAACACTACCTTAAGGAGCGGGAGTTTTGTCCCATCCACAATGAGCAGTTCTTC.

At least ten counts were recorded for this clonotype. The chain carries TRBV7-9 and TRBJ2-1; the match to TRBD2 covers 8 bases. After removal of 6 bases from V and 8 bases from J, the junction contained 9 bases not matched to a gene. Germline-derived CDR1 and CDR2 are SEHNR and FQNEAQ (reference sequence). The CDR3 is 14 amino acids. The CDR3 nucleotides read TGTGCCAGCAGGCCGGGGGGGTTATTTGATGAGCAGTTCTTC. This sequence encodes CASRPGGLFDEQFF. The full variable domain, completed using reference TRBV7-9 and TRBJ2-1, is DTGVSQNPRHKITKRGQNVTFRCDPISEHNRLYWYRQTLGQGPEFLTYFQNEAQLEKSRLLSDRFSAERPKGSFSTLEIQRTEQGDSAMYLCASRPGGLFDEQFFGPGTRLTVL.

This clonotype has ten or more counts. The chain links TRBV7-8 to TRBJ2-5; 14 nucleotides agree with TRBD2. The trim removed 5 bases at V and 2 bases at J, leaving 10 bases unmatched. Germline lookup yields CDR1 SGHVS and CDR2 FQNEAQ. The CDR3 totals 18 residues. Here the CDR3 DNA reads TGTGCCAGCAGCGCGTCCACGACTAGCGGGAGGGTTCAAGAGACCCAGTACTTC. Its protein is CASSASTTSGRVQETQYF.

Ten or more counts support this clonotype. The V call is TRBV6-5, the J call TRBJ2-1; 12 bases are a match to TRBD2. The CDR3 is made up of 13 amino acids. The V segment lost 8 bases and the J segment 8 bases; nucleotides outside the gene matches: 4. Per the germline V gene, CDR1 is MNHEY and CDR2 is SVGAGI. The CDR3 here is CASSTSGRYEQFF. CDR3 nucleotide sequence: TGTGCCAGCTCGACTAGCGGGAGATATGAGCAGTTCTTC.

This clonotype was observed at least ten times. The chain joins TRBV15 to TRBJ2-3; 8 nucleotides line up with TRBD1. This CDR3 is 15 amino acids long. From germline, CDR1 is LNHNV and CDR2 YYDKDF (reference sequence). J was trimmed by 4 bases and V by 1 base; bases with no gene match: 4. The CDR3 spells CATSRGQGASDTQYF. CDR3 in DNA: TGTGCCACCAGCAGAGGGCAGGGGGCTTCAGATACGCAGTATTTT.

This clonotype has a count of ten or more. The chain recombines TRBV20-1 with TRBJ2-1, with D perhaps matching TRBD1 (6 bases). The CDR3 extends over 15 amino acids. The germline V gene has CDR1 DFQATT and CDR2 SNEGSKA (reference sequence). Trimming left V 5 bases short and J 3 bases short, with 17 bases between. The CDR3 protein is CSADDTRGFYNEQFF. CDR3 in DNA: TGCAGTGCTGATGACACAAGGGGGTTCTACAATGAGCAGTTCTTC.

This chain connects TRBV5-1 to TRBJ1-1, with a possible D match to TRBD1 (5 bases). Germline V lookup: CDR1 SGHRS, CDR2 YFSETQ. V was clipped by 3 bases and J by 0 bases, with 18 bases between them. The CDR3 has 17 residues. This CDR3 is CASSSQGATGMNTEAFF. The CDR3 coding sequence is TGCGCCAGCAGCTCGCAGGGTGCTACGGGCATGAACACTGAAGCTTTCTTT.